The rows below give T cell receptor beta chains drawn from one sample of a study of blood T cell repertoires in COVID-19. The table came from immunoSEQ multiplex PCR; TCRdb's copy has only in-frame clones and leaves some out. The sample includes about 240,000 clones, 84% of them seen just once. Sequenced material: peripheral blood. The receptors were sampled from a man over 45 with acute or convalescent COVID-19. Both conserved end residues are part of each CDR3.

TRBJ2-3,TRBV5-1,CASSPQRTSGTAPDTQYF
TRBJ1-5,TRBV29-1,CSVAGGAGNQPQHF
TRBJ1-1,TRBV5-1,CASSLDFRGHTEAFF
TRBJ2-5,TRBV19,CASSIQGKETQYF
TRBJ2-5,TRBV2,CASSGGGWDETQYF
TRBJ2-5,TRBV7-8,CASSLIGGQETQYF
TRBJ2-7,TRBV5-5,CASSFTGSYEQYF
TRBJ1-2,TRBV2,CASHTWTEDNYGYTF
TRBJ1-2,TRBV21-1,CASSTRQKSRDYGYTF
TRBJ1-5,TRBV6-5,CASSGQNNQPQHF
TRBJ1-1,TRBV3-1/TRBV3-2,CASSPHRTGTEAFF
TRBJ2-7,TRBV24-1,CATSDIGQFSSYEQYF
TRBJ2-3,TRBV10-3,CAISEAGTDTQYF
TRBJ1-3,TRBV30,CAWSGGQGGTIYF
TRBJ1-1,TRBV27,CASSSPERGTEAFF
TRBJ2-1,TRBV5-1,CASSPVGRDSYNEQFF
TRBJ2-3,TRBV27,CASSLGGALTDTQYF
TRBJ2-7,TRBV4-1,CASSQELAREQYF
TRBJ2-7,TRBV12-3/TRBV12-4,CASRRGRYEQYF
TRBJ1-6,TRBV6-5,CASSYSRETYNSPLHF
TRBJ1-2,TRBV27,CASAEGGFYGYTF
TRBJ2-7,TRBV6-1,CASREPALAGEAYEQYF
TRBJ2-7,TRBV27,CASSLKGTEYEQYF
TRBJ2-1,TRBV18,CASSPNRDSYNEQFF
TRBJ2-7,TRBV12-5,CASGLDRDLKYEQYF
TRBJ2-7,TRBV6-5,CASSYRLESGEQYF
TRBJ1-2,TRBV2,CASSEIQRNYGYTF
TRBJ2-7,TRBV29-1,CSVEDPYAVSGTGVSYEQYF
TRBJ2-5,TRBV7-8,CASTPYGGGLQETQYF
TRBJ1-2,TRBV15,CATSTSSVLIGYTF
TRBJ1-6,TRBV7-8,CASSFVTGSNSPLHF
TRBJ1-2,TRBV7-9,CASSLDGREWGYGYTF
TRBJ2-7,TRBV28,CASSLLGGAEQYF
TRBJ2-4,TRBV28,CASSLGGRAKNIQYF
TRBJ1-5,TRBV3-1/TRBV3-2,CASSLNVNQPQHF
TRBJ2-7,TRBV6-5,CASTKRTGSYEQYF
TRBJ2-2,TRBV18,CASSPLRTEYANTGELFF
TRBJ2-5,TRBV10-3,CAISDPDVGGVFQETQYF
TRBJ1-1,TRBV4-1,CASSQGGHRVNTEAFF
TRBJ1-5,TRBV2,CASSVDRDNQPQHF
TRBJ1-5,TRBV6-2/TRBV6-3,CASSTPGGFSNQPQHF
TRBJ2-3,TRBV5-6,CASSIVQGWMRRGRDTQYF